The 18 T cell receptor beta chains below were found in one sample sequenced in a study of blood T cell repertoires in COVID-19. Using immunoSEQ multiplex PCR, the repertoire was profiled, and TCRdb retains in-frame clones only, with some absent. The sample comprises under 150,000 clones, around 83% of which are singletons, and over 15% rests with the top ten. Material: PBMCs or T cells enriched from blood (not recorded which). The receptor source for this set is a young man who had recovered from COVID-19.

The V gene is TRBV27, the J gene TRBJ2-2; tentatively, D is TRBD1 (6 bases). V was trimmed by 8 bases and J by 2 bases, leaving 15 bases between them. This CDR3 has 15 residues. Germline V gene lookup returns CDR1 MNHEY and CDR2 SMNVEV (reference sequence). The CDR3 coding sequence is TGTGCCAGCTGCCCCGGGACACTTAACACCGGGGAGCTGTTTTTT. This sequence encodes CASCPGTLNTGELFF.

Only one count was recorded for this clone. The chain couples TRBV30 to TRBJ1-1; D ambiguous. Germline CDR1 GTSNPN, CDR2 SVGIG (reference sequence). Trimming shortened V by 4 bases and J by 1 base, and 7 bases separated the two germline ends. This CDR3 is 12 amino acids long. The CDR3 sequence is CAWTSTNTEAFF. In DNA, the CDR3 is TGTGCCTGGACTAGTACGAACACTGAAGCTTTCTTT.

The CDR3 DNA is TGTGCCAGCAGCTTGCCCTTAGCGGGGAACACCGGGGAGCTGTTTTTT. Translated, it gives CASSLPLAGNTGELFF. The chain carries TRBV7-3 and TRBJ2-2; 7 bases align to TRBD2. The CDR3 has 16 residues. Looked up from germline, CDR1 is SGHTA and CDR2 is FQGTGA. Trimming took 3 bases from V and 1 from J; bases not matched to a gene: 5.

The chain employs TRBV2 and TRBJ1-1; 8 nucleotides line up with TRBD1. The CDR3 is 14 residues long. The V gene's germline CDR1 is SNHLY and CDR2 FYNNEI. The trim removed 5 bases at V and 3 bases at J, leaving 5 bases unmatched. CDR3 nucleotide sequence: TGTGCCAGCAGTCAGGGGGCGTTTGACACTGAAGCTTTCTTT. Translation: CASSQGAFDTEAFF.

This clone was recorded a few times. The chain has TRBV4-1 and TRBJ1-3; TRBD1 might be the D (5 bases). Germline CDR1 is MGHRA and CDR2 is YSYEKL. This CDR3 comprises 15 residues. Trimming left V 2 bases short and J 8 bases short, with 16 bases between. CDR3 nucleotide sequence: TGCGCCAGCAGCCAAAACAGCGTGACAGCCTACACCATATATTTT. Translation gives CASSQNSVTAYTIYF.

This sequence joins TRBV12-5 and TRBJ2-1, with TRBD2 identical over 14 bases. This CDR3 contains 18 residues. J gave up 4 bases and V 6 bases, and 11 bases lay outside the gene matches. Germline loops: CDR1 LGHNT, CDR2 FRNRAP. The CDR3 sequence is CASGRTSGRPLDYNEQFF. The CDR3 DNA is TGTGCTAGTGGGCGGACTAGCGGGAGGCCCCTCGATTACAATGAGCAGTTCTTC.

V is TRBV3-1 (or the pseudogene TRBV3-2) and J is TRBJ2-3, with 10 nucleotides matching TRBD2. This CDR3 contains 16 residues. The germline CDR1 and CDR2 sequences are LGHDT and YNNKEL (reference sequence). J lost 0 bases, V lost 5 bases, and 5 bases had no gene match. CDR3 in DNA: TGTGCCAGCAGCAAACGGACTAGCGGAAGCACAGATACGCAGTATTTT. It yields the protein CASSKRTSGSTDTQYF.

CDR3 in DNA: TGTGCCAGCAGTGAAGGTTATATGAACACTGAAGCTTTCTTT. It yields the protein CASSEGYMNTEAFF. J is TRBJ1-1 and V is TRBV6-1; D is undetermined. The V end lost 1 base, the J end lost 0 bases, and 6 bases lay between the germline ends. CDR1 and CDR2 (germline): MNHNS, SASEGT. The CDR3 runs to 14 residues.

The chain recombines TRBV27 with TRBJ1-2, with a weak D call TRBD1 (6 bases). V lost 0 bases to trimming and J lost 6 bases, with 8 bases between them. The CDR3 runs to 13 residues. In germline, CDR1 is MNHEY, CDR2 SMNVEV (reference sequence). The CDR3 bases are TGTGCCAGCAGTTTATCACAGGGCAATGGCTACACCTTC. Residues: CASSLSQGNGYTF.

V usage is TRBV27 and J usage is TRBJ1-1; maybe TRBD1 (6 bases). The CDR3 loop spans 17 amino acids. The germline CDR1 and CDR2 sequences are MNHEY and SMNVEV (reference sequence). V shed 0 bases and J shed 5 bases, with 19 bases lying between them. The CDR3 bases are TGTGCCAGCAGTTTATCGGGGATACAGGGAGTTCAGACTGAAGCTTTCTTT. The encoded protein is CASSLSGIQGVQTEAFF.

The CDR3 here is CASSAGTGWLWSPLHF. The CDR3 region has the DNA TGTGCCAGCAGCGCCGGGACAGGGTGGCTTTGGTCACCCCTCCACTTT. J is TRBJ1-6 and V is TRBV2; 9 bases are a match to TRBD1. The J segment lost 10 bases and the V segment lost 6 bases, leaving 13 bases of the junction unmatched. The CDR3 has 16 residues. Looked up from germline, CDR1 is SNHLY and CDR2 is FYNNEI. Combining the CDR3 with reference TRBV2 and TRBJ1-6 gives the whole variable domain EPEVTQTPSHQVTQMGQEVILRCVPISNHLYFYWYRQILGQKVEFLVSFYNNEISEKSEIFDDQFSVERPDGSNFTLKIRSTKLEDSAMYFCASSAGTGWLWSPLHFGNGTRLTVT.

This clone was detected once. This chain connects TRBV4-2 to TRBJ2-1, with 10 bases identical to TRBD2. Per germline, CDR1 LGHNA and CDR2 YNFKEQ. V lost 3 bases, J lost 4 bases, and 3 bases stayed unmatched. The CDR3 runs to 15 residues. CDR3 coding DNA: TGTGCCAGCAGCCAGGGACTAGCGACTTACAATGAGCAGTTCTTC. It translates to CASSQGLATYNEQFF.

The chain joins TRBV30 to TRBJ1-1, with D unresolved. The V gene's germline CDR1 is GTSNPN and CDR2 SVGIG (reference sequence). Between the trimmed V and J ends, which lost 4 bases and 1 base, there was a span of 7 bases. The CDR3 length is 12 residues. The CDR3 spells CAWMRGNTEAFF. CDR3 nucleotides: TGTGCCTGGATGCGGGGGAACACTGAAGCTTTCTTT.

This rearrangement joins TRBV19 to TRBJ2-2, with 8 positions matching TRBD1. The germline V gene has CDR1 LNHDA and CDR2 SQIVND (reference sequence). The CDR3 loop spans 14 amino acids. Unmatched junction bases numbered 4, after V lost 5 bases and J lost 5 bases. CDR3 nucleotides: TGTGCCAGTAGTCATGACAGGGGAACCGGGGAGCTGTTTTTT. Amino acids: CASSHDRGTGELFF.

This clone was detected once. The chain uses TRBV5-4 and TRBJ2-3; 10 bases map to TRBD2. Unmatched junction bases numbered 2, after V lost 0 bases and J lost 4 bases. Germline loops: CDR1 SGHNT, CDR2 YYREEE (reference sequence). The length of the CDR3 is 15 residues. CDR3 DNA sequence: TGTGCCAGCAGCTTGGGACTAGCGGGCTCAGATACGCAGTATTTT. It specifies CASSLGLAGSDTQYF.

V gene TRBV12-5 combines with J gene TRBJ1-1; D is unclear. V lost 2 bases and J 11 bases, leaving 15 bases between the germline ends. The CDR3 covers 13 residues. Germline V gives CDR1 LGHNT, CDR2 FRNRAP. The CDR3 sequence is CASGLPQAGRAFF. The CDR3 DNA sequence: TGTGCTAGTGGTTTGCCTCAGGCGGGTCGGGCTTTCTTT.

The J gene is TRBJ2-3, the V gene TRBV3-1 (or the pseudogene TRBV3-2); D not resolved. V lost 1 base, J lost 1 base, and 9 bases lay in between. The CDR3 is 15 residues long. Germline lookup yields CDR1 LGHDT and CDR2 YNNKEL (reference sequence). The CDR3 reads CASSQVSRGTDTQYF. The DNA for the CDR3 is TGTGCCAGCAGCCAAGTTTCTCGGGGCACAGATACGCAGTATTTT.

The gene calls are TRBV18 and TRBJ2-3; 9 bases are shared with TRBD1. The V gene end was trimmed by 4 bases and the J gene end by 1 base; junction bases not matched to a gene: 6. CDR1 is KGHSH and CDR2 is LQKENI in the germline V gene. CDR3 length: 16 amino acids. The CDR3 here is CASSLTGQGGTDTQYF. As DNA, the CDR3 is TGTGCCAGCTCACTAACGGGACAGGGCGGCACAGATACGCAGTATTTT.